These T cell receptor beta chains were read from a single sample in a study of T-cell memory formation after mild COVID-19. TCRdb redid the calling of the 5' RACE reads with MiXCR, one entry per CDR3 protein. Of under 300,000 distinct CDR3 sequences in the sample, under 20% were seen once. Sequenced: PBMCs or a T cell subset sorted from them (not recorded which). The source of these receptors is a man aged 18-30 years who had mild COVID-19 (a few samples of this study predate the infection). Cell type and time point are not known. CDR3s include the opening cysteine and the closing phenylalanine or tryptophan. Each record gives: clone size, V gene, D gene, J gene, CDR3 protein, CDR3 DNA. D genes are given only for firm matches. Expanded clones are given a class, and other clones once, few, many or no size at all.

.	TRBV5-1	.	TRBJ2-7	CASSPGGSGGYYEQYF	TGCGCCAGCAGCCCGGGGGGCTCGGGTGGATATTACGAGCAGTACTTC
few	TRBV29-1	.	TRBJ2-1	CSVGGAYNEQFF	TGCAGCGTTGGCGGAGCTTACAATGAGCAGTTCTTC
few	TRBV4-2	TRBD2	TRBJ2-3	CASSQDGLAGPDTQYF	TGTGCCAGCAGCCAAGATGGACTAGCGGGGCCAGATACGCAGTATTTT
.	TRBV12-3/TRBV12-4	.	TRBJ2-7	CASRLTGTREQYF	TGTGCCAGCAGGTTAACAGGGACCCGTGAGCAGTACTTC
.	TRBV20-1	.	TRBJ2-5	CSATRDSIQETQYF	TGCAGTGCTACTCGGGACTCCATTCAAGAGACCCAGTACTTC
.	TRBV6-6	.	TRBJ1-5	CASSYVAGEQPQHF	TGTGCCAGCAGTTACGTTGCAGGGGAGCAGCCCCAGCATTTT
.	TRBV7-8	TRBD1	TRBJ2-3	CATGQGQDTQYF	TGTGCCACAGGACAGGGGCAGGATACGCAGTATTTT
many	TRBV7-2	.	TRBJ2-3	CASSLMRGSTDTQYF	TGTGCCAGCAGCTTAATGAGGGGGAGCACAGATACGCAGTATTTT
few	TRBV4-3	TRBD1	TRBJ1-1	CASRGTGTGNTEAFF	TGCGCCAGCAGAGGCACCGGGACAGGGAACACTGAAGCTTTCTTT
few	TRBV29-1	TRBD1	TRBJ2-7	CSFYGQGAYEQYF	TGCAGCTTCTACGGGCAGGGGGCCTACGAGCAGTACTTC
.	TRBV12-3/TRBV12-4	.	TRBJ1-1	CASSPQISPNTEAFF	TGTGCCAGCAGCCCCCAGATTTCTCCGAACACTGAAGCTTTCTTT
.	TRBV7-9	.	TRBJ2-5	CASSPPDSWQETQYF	TGTGCCAGCAGCCCACCGGACAGCTGGCAAGAGACCCAGTACTTC
once	TRBV7-2	TRBD2	TRBJ2-3	CASSFGGGATTDTQYF	TGTGCCAGCAGCTTCGGCGGGGGGGCGACCACAGATACGCAGTATTTT